Following are 5 T cell receptor beta chains from one sample sequenced in a study of circulating CD8 cells and anti-PD-1 response in melanoma. Four subsets defined by PD-1 and/or TIGIT were sorted from live CD3+CD8+TCRalphabeta+ cells. Using approximately 15 ng of total RNA, TCR libraries were made with the QIAseq Immune Repertoire TCR panel. TCRdb independently ran MiXCR on the reads; one entry per CDR3 protein. The repertoire has 1,500 to 2,500 distinct CDR3 sequences, 6.5% to 7.5% of them found once; the top ten carry less than 10%. The material sequenced was CD8+ T cells from PBMCs, taken at baseline or after one month of anti-PD-1 therapy (not recorded which). The receptor source for this set is a human donor with melanoma.

By share, this clonotype counts as medium-sized. The chain couples TRBV6-6 to TRBJ2-2; 9 bases are a match to TRBD1. In germline, CDR1 is MNHNY, CDR2 SVGAGI (reference sequence). The CDR3 extends over 16 amino acids. V lost 2 bases to trimming and J lost 8 bases; unmatched junction nucleotides: 9. The CDR3 protein is CASSYLGTGFSGELFF. The CDR3 DNA reads as TGTGCCAGCAGTTACCTCGGGACAGGGTTCTCTGGGGAGCTGTTTTTT.

This clonotype is medium-sized. CDR3 amino acids: CASSQDGSSGNTIYF. CDR3 sequence (DNA): TGCGCCAGCAGCCAAGATGGAAGCTCTGGAAACACCATATATTTT. The V call is TRBV4-3, the J call TRBJ1-3; no definite D call. CDR3 size: 15 residues. The V gene lost 0 bases and the J gene lost 0 bases, with 6 bases spanning the gap. Germline V gene lookup returns CDR1 LGHNA and CDR2 YSLEER.

This clonotype is labeled as medium-sized. The CDR3 is CASSVGQDLYNEQFF. CDR3 coding DNA: TGTGCCAGCAGCGTGGGACAGGACCTCTACAATGAGCAGTTCTTC. The genes are TRBV9 and TRBJ2-1; 8 nucleotides agree with TRBD1. With 2 bases clipped from V and 3 bases from J, the junction kept 4 bases outside the gene matches. Looked up from germline, CDR1 is SGDLS and CDR2 is YYNGEE. The CDR3 loop spans 15 amino acids.

Judged by abundance, this clonotype is medium-sized (0.01 to 0.1%). The rearrangement links TRBV14 to TRBJ2-1; no clear D. Trimming shortened V by 0 bases and J by 0 bases, and 12 bases separated the two germline ends. CDR3 size: 17 residues. CDR1 and CDR2 (germline): SGHDN, FVKESK. Here the CDR3 reads CASSQDRILSSYNEQFF. In nucleotides, the CDR3 is TGTGCCAGCAGCCAAGATCGGATACTTTCCTCCTACAATGAGCAGTTCTTC.

By frequency in the sample, this clonotype is large. The genes are TRBV5-4 and TRBJ2-1; 8 nucleotides align to TRBD2. V lost 3 bases and J lost 8; bases outside the gene matches: 7. The CDR3 totals 14 residues. Germline lookup yields CDR1 SGHNT and CDR2 YYREEE (reference sequence). The CDR3 coding sequence is TGTGCCAGCAGCTCGGTTAGCGGGGTCGATGAGCAGTTCTTC. Translating gives CASSSVSGVDEQFF. Full variable domain (remainder filled in from reference TRBV5-4 and TRBJ2-1): ETGVTQSPTHLIKTRGQQVTLRCSSQSGHNTVSWYQQALGQGPQFIFQYYREEENGRGNFPPRFSGLQFPNYSSELNVNALELDDSALYLCASSSVSGVDEQFFGPGTRLTVL.